These 10 T cell receptor beta chains originate from one sample sequenced in a study of tumor-infiltrating lymphocytes in glioblastoma multiforme listed by TCRdb under 2017. The listed sequencing device is Illumina HiSeq 2500. TCRB libraries were built from RNA via three nested multiplex PCR rounds using a modified ARM-PCR protocol with multiple V-beta primers and a C-beta primer. The public reads were run again by TCRdb, first through fastp at Q25 and then through MiXCR, and only productive beta chains were kept. Merged by CDR3 protein, the rows form single entries marked with the most common genes and DNA. The sample table holds about 15,000 distinct CDR3 sequences, of which approximately 71% were seen once. The ten largest clones take up 40% to 55% of the sample. The sequenced sample consisted of brain tumor tissue. The receptors come from a male donor with glioblastoma.

This rearrangement joins TRBV11-1 to TRBJ2-1; no reliable D call. In germline, CDR1 is SGHAT, CDR2 FQDESV (reference sequence). V lost 4 bases to trimming and J lost 1 base, with 23 bases between them. CDR3 length: 19 residues. The CDR3 DNA follows: TGTGCCAGCAGCTCCCCCGGGCAGGTGTCTAAGTCGTCCTACAATGAGCAGTTCTTC. Amino acid sequence: CASSSPGQVSKSSYNEQFF.

This rearrangement joins TRBV5-6 to TRBJ2-7; no definite D call. V shed 4 bases and J shed 3 bases, with 11 bases lying between them. This CDR3 comprises 13 residues. Per the germline V gene, CDR1 is SGHDT and CDR2 is YYEEEE. CDR3 region: CASSPPSRYEQYF. In DNA, the CDR3 is TGTGCCAGCAGCCCCCCGTCCCGCTACGAGCAGTACTTC.

V and J are TRBV11-2 and TRBJ2-2; D remains ambiguous. Per the germline V gene, CDR1 is SGHAT and CDR2 is FQNNGV. Trimming removed 3 bases at V and 3 bases at J, with 5 bases between. This CDR3 has 13 residues. As DNA, the CDR3 is TGTGCCAGCAGCTTTTCAGACACCGGGGAGCTGTTTTTT. Encoded protein: CASSFSDTGELFF.

J is TRBJ2-7 and V is TRBV25-1; the match to TRBD1 covers 8 bases. The CDR3 sequence is 13 residues long. V shed 6 bases, J shed 6 bases, and the junction held 7 bases outside the gene matches. The V gene's germline CDR1 is MGHDK and CDR2 SYGVNS. CDR3 in amino acids: CASSEDRGGEQYF. The CDR3 nucleotides read TGTGCCAGCAGCGAAGACAGGGGCGGCGAGCAGTACTTC.

The table lists this clonotype with a count of one. The chain carries TRBV11-2 and TRBJ1-3; D not resolved. Trimming took off 5 bases at V and 0 bases at J, with 11 bases between the two ends. This CDR3 is built from 15 residues. Germline V gene data show CDR1 as SGHAT and CDR2 as FQNNGV. This chain's CDR3 is CASSHNYRSGNTIYF. The DNA of the CDR3 is TGTGCCAGCAGCCACAACTACCGCTCTGGAAACACCATATATTTT.

In DNA, the CDR3 is TGTGCCAGCAGCAAGACAACGATCTCTGAAGCTTTCTTT. It specifies CASSKTTISEAFF. The rearrangement joins TRBV14 to TRBJ1-1, with no clear D. CDR1 and CDR2 from the germline V gene are SGHDN and FVKESK. The CDR3 has 13 amino acids. The V end was cut by 5 bases, the J end by 6 bases, with 13 bases between. Together with reference TRBV14 and TRBJ1-1, the CDR3 gives the full variable domain: EAGVTQFPSHSVIEKGQTVTLRCDPISGHDNLYWYRRVMGKEIKFLLHFVKESKQDESGMPNNRFLAERTGGTYSTLKVQPAELEDSGVYFCASSKTTISEAFFGQGTRLTVV.

The chain is built from TRBV20-1 and TRBJ2-1; 8 nucleotides agree with TRBD1. The CDR3 sequence is 14 residues long. CDR1 is DFQATT and CDR2 is SNEGSKA in the germline V gene (reference sequence). J lost 12 bases, V lost 0 bases, and 10 bases had no gene match. Here the CDR3 reads CSARDETGVYVQFF. The CDR3 DNA reads as TGCAGTGCTAGAGATGAGACAGGGGTGTATGTGCAGTTCTTC.

Comment on this clonotype: One junction end disagrees with the germline gene, perhaps due to a read error. J is TRBJ2-1 and V is TRBV11-3, with TRBD2 matching over 11 bases. The CDR3 contains 20 residues. The V gene's germline CDR1 is SGHNT and CDR2 YENEEA. CDR3 in amino acids: CASSPGLGSGASGGNNEQLF. For the CDR3, the DNA is TGTGCCAGCAGCCCGGGCTTAGGCTCCGGGGCTAGCGGGGGGAATAATGAGCAGCTCTTC. The full variable domain, its missing parts supplied by reference TRBV11-3 and TRBJ2-1, is EAGVVQSPRYKIIEKKQPVAFWCNPISGHNTLYWYLQNLGQGPELLIRYENEEAVDDSQLPKDRFSAERLKGVDSTLKIQPAELGDSAVYLCASSPGLGSGASGGNNEQLFGPGTRLTVL.

This rearrangement joins TRBV11-1 to TRBJ2-7; D might be TRBD2 (6 bases). The V gene's germline CDR1 is SGHAT and CDR2 FQDESV (reference sequence). The CDR3 consists of 14 residues. Trimming stripped 5 bases from V and 3 bases from J, with 14 bases between. CDR3 sequence: CASSPTSGGYEQYV. The CDR3 DNA reads TGTGCCAGCAGCCCCACTTCCGGGGGCTACGAGCAGTACGTC.

This clonotype was detected only once. V is TRBV6-2 or TRBV6-3 and J is TRBJ1-5, with TRBD1 identical over 9 bases. V lost 4 bases to trimming and J lost 6 bases; unmatched junction nucleotides: 16. The CDR3 contains 18 residues. CDR1 is MNHEY, CDR2 SVGEGT, per germline. CDR3 in amino acids: CASSSQTGTGRPGQPQHF. CDR3 nucleotide sequence: TGTGCCAGCAGTTCCCAAACCGGGACAGGGCGCCCGGGTCAGCCCCAGCATTTT.